The text below deals with one TCR beta chain. No antigen is known for it. No much larger clone is present one base from it, and per-base qualities are unavailable. The sample is drawn from a study of shared clonotypes between healthy human individuals (dated by TCRdb to the early 2020s). Study-wide context: A couple of women and a few men aged 18 to 49 years were included in the cohort. Leukapheresis yielded between about 0.85 and 10 billion PBMCs per donor. Different laboratories and diverse techniques were used to prepare libraries and sequence TCR repertoires, to increase sequencing depth and limit assay-specific biases. For each donor, three plates each were used for CD4 naive and CD4 memory, two plates were used for CD8 naive, and one plate was used for CD8 memory. Blood TCR repertoires of 5 or 6 healthy adults were deeply sequenced to estimate repertoire size and the extent of clonotype sharing between individuals. Study-level results and caveats: Incomplete sequencing was indicated by rarefaction of sorted-subset datasets, despite the large sequencing depth. Because the study included only a small number of donors, the genetic and exposure-history diversity represented was limited. Only blood was sampled, and tissue TCR repertoires likely differ from those in blood. Naive subsets generally had larger estimated clonotype richness than memory subsets. Across a handful of donors, roughly 5.1% of naive CD4, roughly 3.8% of naive CD8, around 2.1% of memory CD4, and over 0.35% of memory CD8 clonotypes were shared. Pairwise subsampling indicated that sequencing depth was expected to affect the degree of clonotype sharing among donors. Compared with non-shared clonotypes, the clonotypes found in all four sorted-subset donors had higher generation probabilities.

Per the germline V gene, SGHAT is the CDR1 and FQNNGV is the CDR2. V loses 5 bases at its end and J loses 4 bases; junction bases beyond the gene matches: 7. The CDR3 runs 15 amino acids, cysteine and phenylalanine included. The entry retains the CDR3 DNA only, 45 bases that are in frame from base 1. TCR CDR3 regions were amplified from genomic DNA by multiplex PCR using the deep immunoSEQ assay. For each cell subset, the extracted genomic DNA was distributed evenly across all wells of several immunoSEQ 96-well plates, and each plate served as one replicate. For sorted subsets, 200 to 250 ng of genomic DNA, equivalent to roughly 30,000 T cell genomes, went into each replicate PCR. Purified libraries were quantified with a Qubit 3.0 fluorometer, sized on a Bioanalyzer 2100, and re-quantified with the KAPA Library Quantification kit. Every immunoSEQ 96-well plate was sequenced on a separate single-read 150-cycle Illumina NextSeq 550 flow cell. Turning to the authors' computational methods: Because the immunoSEQ output held only junctional sequences and lacked quality scores, the filtering could not match the filtering applied to full-length reads. Sequences were annotated with PyIR, a Python wrapper for IgBLAST v1.9, using IMGT germline references to assign V/J genes and CDR3. Any read was removed if the V/J assignment was weak (E-value above 1e-6), the CDR3 was missing, or the read contained stop codons, out-of-frame junctions, or ambiguous translated residues. A V3J clonotype was defined by an identical inferred V gene, J gene, and CDR3 amino acid sequence. To compute the percentage overlap between repertoires, the number of shared unique clonotypes was divided by the size of the smaller repertoire. Repertoire richness was assessed with RTK rarefaction, the Chao1 estimator, and Recon v2.1 estimates of unobserved clonotypes. Generation probabilities for all TCRbeta clonotypes obtained by the gDNA method from a few donors were computed using OLGA. In TCRdb, the immuneACCESS table is reduced to in-frame sequences with V and J assigned. These tables do not hold every clone; where another copy was compared, an unresolved V gene accounts for under half, and the others remain unexplained. That table supplies the V and J calls and clone size; D and trimming were determined from the DNA. This sample has some 740,000 clones in its table, and about 91% of those were observed once. The ten top clones hold about 24% of the sample.

CD8 naive samples were obtained by positive selection for CCR7 among CD45RO-negative cells, yielding a CD45RA+CCR7+ population from which TemRA cells were excluded. Donors were healthy HIV-negative adults with no recently reported acute infections or vaccinations. All donors were Caucasian adults living in Nashville, Tennessee, USA. Blood was collected by leukapheresis, and PBMCs were isolated by Ficoll-Histopaque density gradient centrifugation and then cryopreserved in liquid nitrogen vapor phase. Purity and quantity of every magnetically sorted T cell population were checked by analytical flow cytometry. Each sorted fraction had its genomic DNA isolated and then quantified by UV absorbance on a Nanodrop 2000c.

The chain links TRBV11-2 with TRBJ1-1; 10 bases in the junction line up with TRBD1. This TCR derives from a man aged 25 to 45 in good health. The sequencing input was naive CD8+ T cells sorted from blood. Reading the label with the study, this specimen's cell subset or site is: CD45RA+CCR7+. The sequence in DNA is TGTGCCAGCAGCCCCCGACAGGGGGCGCTCACTGAAGCTTTCTTT. This yields the protein CASSPRQGALTEAFF.